Described below is a single T cell receptor beta chain sequence and its context. Its antigen is undetermined. The record originates from a study of Ad26.COV2.S vaccination and SARS-CoV-2 variants. Turning to the study itself: Recipients of Ad26.COV2.S got it intramuscularly, once or twice 56 days apart. General observations from the study: Across vaccine and placebo recipients, the breadth of non-spike TCRs was similar. Overall T cell responses may have been underestimated by the analyses of TCR breadth and depth. Substantial response breadth was reportedly seen for spike-specific CD8+ and CD4+ T cells after vaccination.

Germline CDR1 reads SGHNT; CDR2 reads YYREEE (reference sequence). This CDR3 region has 15 residues. Trimming left V 0 bases short and J 2 bases short, with 6 bases between. Treatment given: roughly 20 received Ad26.COV2.S at low or high dose, single or two shots; about 5 received placebo; per-sample allocation not given. Following the first vaccine or placebo injection, samples were taken on day 63. The method was immunoSEQ multiplex PCR; TCRdb's version includes in-frame clones alone and lacks a portion of them. Among roughly 240,000 clones listed, 85% to 90% were seen once. The receptor comes from a person between 18 and 65 years old who received the Ad26.COV2.S COVID-19 vaccine or a placebo. The sample consisted of peripheral blood, taken in a trial of Ad26.COV2.S vaccine versus placebo. This rearrangement joins TRBV5-4 to TRBJ2-6, with TRBD1 as a possible D gene (5 bases). CDR3 protein: CASSLEGPGANVLTF. The CDR3 region has the DNA TGTGCCAGCAGCTTGGAGGGGCCTGGGGCCAACGTCCTGACTTTC.